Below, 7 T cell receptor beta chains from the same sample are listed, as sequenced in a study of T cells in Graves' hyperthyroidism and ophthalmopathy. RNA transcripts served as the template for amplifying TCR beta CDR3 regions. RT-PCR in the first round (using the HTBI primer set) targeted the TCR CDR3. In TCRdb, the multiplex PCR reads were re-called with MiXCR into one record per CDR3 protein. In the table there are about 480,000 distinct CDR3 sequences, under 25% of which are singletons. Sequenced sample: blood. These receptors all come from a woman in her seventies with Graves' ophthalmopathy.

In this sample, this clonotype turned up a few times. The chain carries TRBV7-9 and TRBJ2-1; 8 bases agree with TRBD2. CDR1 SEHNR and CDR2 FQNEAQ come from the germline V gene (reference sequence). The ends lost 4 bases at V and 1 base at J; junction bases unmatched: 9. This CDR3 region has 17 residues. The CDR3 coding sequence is TGTGCCAGCAGCTCCTTCAGCGGGAGTAATTCCTACAATGAGCAGTTCTTC. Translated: CASSSFSGSNSYNEQFF. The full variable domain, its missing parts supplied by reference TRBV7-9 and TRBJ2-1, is DTGVSQNPRHKITKRGQNVTFRCDPISEHNRLYWYRQTLGQGPEFLTYFQNEAQLEKSRLLSDRFSAERPKGSFSTLEIQRTEQGDSAMYLCASSSFSGSNSYNEQFFGPGTRLTVL.

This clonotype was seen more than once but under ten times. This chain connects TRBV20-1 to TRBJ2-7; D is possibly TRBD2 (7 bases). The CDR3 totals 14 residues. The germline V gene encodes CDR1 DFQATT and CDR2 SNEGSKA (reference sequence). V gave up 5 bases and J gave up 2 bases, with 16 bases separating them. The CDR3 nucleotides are TGCAGTGCTGAGGGGGAGAGCGGGACCTACGAGCAGTACTTC. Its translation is CSAEGESGTYEQYF.

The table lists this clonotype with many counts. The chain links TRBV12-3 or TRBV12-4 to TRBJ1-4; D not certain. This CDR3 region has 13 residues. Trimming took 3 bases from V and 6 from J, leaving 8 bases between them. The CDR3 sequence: CASSFRPDEKLFF. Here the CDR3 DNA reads TGTGCCAGCAGTTTTAGACCGGATGAAAAACTGTTTTTT.

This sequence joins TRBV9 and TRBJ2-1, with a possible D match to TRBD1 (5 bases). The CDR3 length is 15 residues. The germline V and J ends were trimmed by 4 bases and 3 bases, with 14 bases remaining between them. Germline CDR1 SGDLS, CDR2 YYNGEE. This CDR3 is CASSIQGWGYNEQFF. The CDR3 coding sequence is TGTGCCAGCAGCATCCAGGGTTGGGGCTACAATGAGCAGTTCTTC.

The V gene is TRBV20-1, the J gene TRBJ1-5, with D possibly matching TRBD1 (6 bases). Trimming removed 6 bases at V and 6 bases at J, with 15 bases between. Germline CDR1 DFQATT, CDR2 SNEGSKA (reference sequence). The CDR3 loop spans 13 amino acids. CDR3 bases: TGCAGTGCAATTCCGGGGACATTTCAGCCCCAGCATTTT. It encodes CSAIPGTFQPQHF.

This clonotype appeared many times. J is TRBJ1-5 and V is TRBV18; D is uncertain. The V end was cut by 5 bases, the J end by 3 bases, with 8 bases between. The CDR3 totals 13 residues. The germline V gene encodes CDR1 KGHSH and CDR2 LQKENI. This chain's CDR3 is CASSVGPNQPQHF. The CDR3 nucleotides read TGTGCCAGCTCAGTAGGACCCAATCAGCCCCAGCATTTT.

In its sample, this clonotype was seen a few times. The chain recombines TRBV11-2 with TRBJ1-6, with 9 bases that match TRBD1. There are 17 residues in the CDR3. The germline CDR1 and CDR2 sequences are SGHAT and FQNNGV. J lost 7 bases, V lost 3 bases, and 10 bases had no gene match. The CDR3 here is CASSFLDRGTGNSPLHF. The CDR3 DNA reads TGTGCCAGCAGCTTCCTGGACAGGGGAACGGGGAATTCACCCCTCCACTTT. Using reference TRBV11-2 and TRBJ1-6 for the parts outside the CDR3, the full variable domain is EAGVAQSPRYKIIEKRQSVAFWCNPISGHATLYWYQQILGQGPKLLIQFQNNGVVDDSQLPKDRFSAERLKGVDSTLKIQPAKLEDSAVYLCASSFLDRGTGNSPLHFGNGTRLTVT.